This TCR beta chain was profiled in a study of T cell repertoires in cytomegalovirus infection. The germline V gene has CDR1 SQVTM and CDR2 ANQGSEA. The CDR3 spans 15 residues. Trimming cost V 4 bases and J 1 base; bases outside gene matches: 5. TCRdb used MiXCR to reprocess the reads, holding one entry per CDR3 protein. This sample has approximately 160,000 distinct CDR3 sequences, with under 20% found just once. This chain connects TRBV29-1 to TRBJ2-4; 9 bases agree with TRBD1. Sequencing was done on a sample of CD8+ T cells from PBMCs. The source is a human donor in good health (CMV status not recorded). Some clones in this sample may be carry-over from other donors' samples. The CDR3: CSVADRGMAKNIQYF. In DNA, the CDR3 is TGCAGCGTTGCGGACAGGGGAATGGCCAAAAACATTCAGTACTTC.